A single sample gave rise to the 2 T cell receptor beta chains below, sequenced in a study of blood T cell repertoires in COVID-19. Profiled with immunoSEQ multiplex PCR; TCRdb holds only in-frame clones, not every one. The sample lists roughly 110,000 clones; 85% were seen once. Sequenced material: peripheral blood. These receptors were collected from a human donor in a cohort sampled during active COVID-19.

This chain uses TRBV5-8 with TRBJ2-2; 7 bases line up with TRBD1. CDR3 size: 15 residues. The V gene end was trimmed by 7 bases and the J gene end by 6 bases; junction bases not matched to a gene: 12. Germline V gives CDR1 SGHTS, CDR2 YDEGEE. The CDR3 coding sequence is TGTGCCAGCGGCATGACAGGGTTGGGAGCCGGGGAGCTGTTTTTT. This translates into CASGMTGLGAGELFF.

The chain is built from TRBV19 and TRBJ1-5; 7 bases agree with TRBD1. CDR3 size: 17 residues. After removal of 2 bases from V and 4 bases from J, the junction contained 11 bases not matched to a gene. Germline V gene sequence: CDR1 LNHDA, CDR2 SQIVND (reference sequence). Here the CDR3 reads CASSIITRTGINQPQHF. The CDR3 nucleotides are TGTGCCAGTAGTATAATAACAAGGACAGGAATAAATCAGCCCCAGCATTTT.